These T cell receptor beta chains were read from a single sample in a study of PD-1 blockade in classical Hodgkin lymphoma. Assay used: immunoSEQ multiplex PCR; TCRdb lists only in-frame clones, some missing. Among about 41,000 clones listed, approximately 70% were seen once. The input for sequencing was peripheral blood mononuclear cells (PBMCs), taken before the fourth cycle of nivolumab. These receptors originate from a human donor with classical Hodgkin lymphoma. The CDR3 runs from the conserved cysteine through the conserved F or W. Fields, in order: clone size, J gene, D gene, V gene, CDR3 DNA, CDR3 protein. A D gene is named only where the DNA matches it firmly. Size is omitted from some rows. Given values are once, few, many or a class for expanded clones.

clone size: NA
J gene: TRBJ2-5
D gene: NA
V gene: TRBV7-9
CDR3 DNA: TGTGCCAGCAGCCCTCGACTAGAAGAAGAGACCCAGTACTTC
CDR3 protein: CASSPRLEEETQYF

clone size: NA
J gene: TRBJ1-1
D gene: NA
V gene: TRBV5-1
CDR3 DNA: TGCGCCAGCAGCACGGGGCGGTTCGGGGGGCGGTTAACTGAAGCTTTCTTT
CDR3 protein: CASSTGRFGGRLTEAFF

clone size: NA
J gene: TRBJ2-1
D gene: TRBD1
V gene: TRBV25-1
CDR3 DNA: TGTGCCAGCAGTGTTATGGGGGGGGACAGGGGCGATAATGAGCAGTTCTTC
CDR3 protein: CASSVMGGDRGDNEQFF

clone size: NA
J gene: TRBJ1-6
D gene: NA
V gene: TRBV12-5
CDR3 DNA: TGTGCTAGTGGTCTACCCCCTGGGAGTTCACCCCTCCACTTT
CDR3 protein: CASGLPPGSSPLHF

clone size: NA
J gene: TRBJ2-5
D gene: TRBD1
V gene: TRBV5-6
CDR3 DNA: TGTGCCAGCAGCTACCGGGGACAGGGGTACCAAGAGACCCAGTACTTC
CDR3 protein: CASSYRGQGYQETQYF

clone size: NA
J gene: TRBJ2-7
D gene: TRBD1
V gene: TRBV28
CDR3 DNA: TGTGCCAGCATTCCCACAGGGGCGGCCTACGAGCAGTACTTC
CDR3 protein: CASIPTGAAYEQYF

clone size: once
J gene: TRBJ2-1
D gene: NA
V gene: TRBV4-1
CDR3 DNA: TGCGCCAGCAGCCATCCAGGGTCGAATGAGCAGTTCTTC
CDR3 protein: CASSHPGSNEQFF

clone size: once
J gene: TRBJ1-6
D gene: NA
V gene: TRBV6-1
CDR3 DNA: TGTGCCAGCAGTGAATATCGGGTTCCTAATTCACCCCTCCACTTT
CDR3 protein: CASSEYRVPNSPLHF

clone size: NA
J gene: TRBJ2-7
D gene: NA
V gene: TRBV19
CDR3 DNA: TGTGCCAGTAGTGTGATGGGGGGCTACGAGCAGTACTTC
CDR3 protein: CASSVMGGYEQYF

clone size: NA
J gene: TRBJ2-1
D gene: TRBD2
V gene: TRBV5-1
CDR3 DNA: TGCGCCAGCAGCTTAACTAGCGGGGTATACAATGAGCAGTTCTTC
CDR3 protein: CASSLTSGVYNEQFF

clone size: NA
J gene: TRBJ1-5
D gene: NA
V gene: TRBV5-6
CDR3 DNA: TGTGCCAGCAGCTTGGGACGTGGTCAGCCCCAGCATTTT
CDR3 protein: CASSLGRGQPQHF

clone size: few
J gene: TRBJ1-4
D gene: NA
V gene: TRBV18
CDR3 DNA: TGTGCCAGCTCACCACCGGGGGAGGGAAGAGTTGAAAAACTGTTTTTT
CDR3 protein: CASSPPGEGRVEKLFF

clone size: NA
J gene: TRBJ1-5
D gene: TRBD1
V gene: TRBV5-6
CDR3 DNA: TGTGCCAGCACCCTGGGGACAGCTAATCAGCCCCAGCATTTT
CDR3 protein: CASTLGTANQPQHF

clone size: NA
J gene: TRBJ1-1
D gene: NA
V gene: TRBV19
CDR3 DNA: TGTGCCAGTAGTTTGGGGTCGGGCACTGAAGCTTTCTTT
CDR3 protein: CASSLGSGTEAFF

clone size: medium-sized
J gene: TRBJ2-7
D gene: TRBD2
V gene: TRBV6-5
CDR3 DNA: TGTGCCAGCAGTTACTCTGCGGGGGGATCCGTTTTGGAGCAGTACTTC
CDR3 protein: CASSYSAGGSVLEQYF

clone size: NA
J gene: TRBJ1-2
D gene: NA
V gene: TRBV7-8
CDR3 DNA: TGTGCCAGCAGCCCGGGGGTCAGGGAGTCATCATACTATGGCTACACCTTC
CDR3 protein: CASSPGVRESSYYGYTF

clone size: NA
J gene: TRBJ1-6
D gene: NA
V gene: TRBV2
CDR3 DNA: TGTGCCAGCAGTAGATGGACTGATTATAATTCACCCCTCCACTTT
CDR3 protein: CASSRWTDYNSPLHF

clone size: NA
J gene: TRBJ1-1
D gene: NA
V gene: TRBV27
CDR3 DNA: TGTGCCAGCAGTTTAGGGGCAGGGGTTAACACTGAAGCTTTCTTT
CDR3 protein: CASSLGAGVNTEAFF

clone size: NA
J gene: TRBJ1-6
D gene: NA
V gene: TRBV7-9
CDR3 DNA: TGTGCCAGCAGCTCGAGGCCGCAAGGACAGCCTTATTCACCCCTCCACTTT
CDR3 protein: CASSSRPQGQPYSPLHF

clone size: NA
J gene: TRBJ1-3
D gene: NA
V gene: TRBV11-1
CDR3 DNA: TGTGCCAGCAGCCGGACCACGGTTCTTGGGGTTGGAAACACCATATATTTT
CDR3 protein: CASSRTTVLGVGNTIYF

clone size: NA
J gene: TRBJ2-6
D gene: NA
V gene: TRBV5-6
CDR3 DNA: TGTGCCAGCAGCTTCTCTGGGGCCAACGTCCTGACTTTC
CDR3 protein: CASSFSGANVLTF

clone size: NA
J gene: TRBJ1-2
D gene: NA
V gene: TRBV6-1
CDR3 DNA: TGTGCCAGTAGATCGAGGGAGAGGGATTATGGCTACACCTTC
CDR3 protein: CASRSRERDYGYTF

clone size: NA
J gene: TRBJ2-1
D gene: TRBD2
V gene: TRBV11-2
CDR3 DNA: TGTGCCAGCAGCTTAGATAAGCGGGGGGACTACAATGAGCAGTTCTTC
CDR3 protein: CASSLDKRGDYNEQFF

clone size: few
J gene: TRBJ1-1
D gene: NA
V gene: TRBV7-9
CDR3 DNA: TGTGCCAGCCGAAATGGGGAGAACACTGAAGCTTTCTTT
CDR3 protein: CASRNGENTEAFF

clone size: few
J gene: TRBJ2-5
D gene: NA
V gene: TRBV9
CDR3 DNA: TGTGCCAGCAGCGCCACCATAGCAAGGGGGGAGGAGACCCAGTACTTC
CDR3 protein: CASSATIARGEETQYF

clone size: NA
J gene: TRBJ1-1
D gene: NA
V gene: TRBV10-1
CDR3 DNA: TGCGCCAGCAGTGAAGGGCAGGGATACACTGAAGCTTTCTTT
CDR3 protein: CASSEGQGYTEAFF

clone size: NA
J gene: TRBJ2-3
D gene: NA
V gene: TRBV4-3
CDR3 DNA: TGCGCCAGCAGCCATATTGGTGGGACGACAGATACGCAGTATTTT
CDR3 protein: CASSHIGGTTDTQYF

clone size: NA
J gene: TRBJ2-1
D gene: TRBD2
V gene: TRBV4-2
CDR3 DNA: TGTGCCAGCAGCCCAGGACTAGCGGGGGGAAATGAGCAGTTCTTC
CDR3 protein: CASSPGLAGGNEQFF

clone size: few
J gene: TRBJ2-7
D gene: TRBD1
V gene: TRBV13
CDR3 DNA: TGTGCCAGCAGCTCCTTACAGGGGGGAAACTACGAGCAGTACTTC
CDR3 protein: CASSSLQGGNYEQYF

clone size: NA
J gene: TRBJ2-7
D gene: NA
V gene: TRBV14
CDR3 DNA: TGTGCCAGCAGCCCGTCAAGCTCCTACGAGCAGTACTTC
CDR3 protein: CASSPSSSYEQYF

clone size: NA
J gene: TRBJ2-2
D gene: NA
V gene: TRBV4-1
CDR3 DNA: TGCGCCAGCAGCCAAGATAGGGAGGGGGCGAATAGGAACACCGGGGAGCTGTTTTTT
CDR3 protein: CASSQDREGANRNTGELFF

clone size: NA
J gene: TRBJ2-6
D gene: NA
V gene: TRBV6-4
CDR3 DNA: TGTGCCAGCAGTGCCACAGGGTCCGGGGCCAACGTCCTGACTTTC
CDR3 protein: CASSATGSGANVLTF

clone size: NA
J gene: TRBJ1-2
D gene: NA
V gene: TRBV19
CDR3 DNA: TGTGCCAGTAGTATAGCAGAAGGGGCGCTCCCCTATGGCTACACCTTC
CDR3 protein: CASSIAEGALPYGYTF

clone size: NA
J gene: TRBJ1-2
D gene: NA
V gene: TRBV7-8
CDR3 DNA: TGTGCCAGCAGCTCCGGGTTTATTTTACGTGGCTACACCTTC
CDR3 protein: CASSSGFILRGYTF

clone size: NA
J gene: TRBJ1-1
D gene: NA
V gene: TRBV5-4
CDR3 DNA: TGTGCCAGCAGCTCCAAGGGGGGTGTGAACACTGAAGCTTTCTTT
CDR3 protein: CASSSKGGVNTEAFF

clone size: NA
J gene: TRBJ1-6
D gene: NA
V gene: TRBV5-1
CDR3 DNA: TGCGCCAGCAGCTTGGTGGGGGCAAATTCACCCCTCCACTTT
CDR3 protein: CASSLVGANSPLHF

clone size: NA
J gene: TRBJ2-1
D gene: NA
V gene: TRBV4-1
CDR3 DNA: TGCGCCAGCAACTGGGATGGTTTGGAGGGGGCCTACAATGAGCAGTTCTTC
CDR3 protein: CASNWDGLEGAYNEQFF

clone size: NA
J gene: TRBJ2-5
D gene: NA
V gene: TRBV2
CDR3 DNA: TGTGCCAGCAAATTGACAGGCCAAGAGACCCAGTACTTC
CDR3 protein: CASKLTGQETQYF

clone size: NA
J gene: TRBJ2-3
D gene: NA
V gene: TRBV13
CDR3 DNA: TGTGCCAGCAGCCCAAGGCCGGGGGCCCCCACAGATACGCAGTATTTT
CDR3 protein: CASSPRPGAPTDTQYF

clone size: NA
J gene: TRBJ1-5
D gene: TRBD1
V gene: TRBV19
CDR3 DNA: TGTGCCAGTAGTGTTATCCGGGACAGGGGTCTGGGGACCCAGCATTTT
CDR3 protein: CASSVIRDRGLGTQHF

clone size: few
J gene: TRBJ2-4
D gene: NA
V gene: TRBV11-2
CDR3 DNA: TGTGCCAGCAGCCCGCTGGTGGGGGCGAAAAACATTCAGTACTTC
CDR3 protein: CASSPLVGAKNIQYF

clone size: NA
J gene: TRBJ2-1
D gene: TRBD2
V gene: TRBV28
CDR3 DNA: TGTGCCAGCACCCCGGGACTAGCGGGGGGGCGGGAGCAGTTCTTC
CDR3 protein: CASTPGLAGGREQFF

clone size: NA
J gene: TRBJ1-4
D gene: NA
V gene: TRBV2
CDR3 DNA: TGTGCCAGCGTAGCCTCAGGGACTTTGAGGGAAAAACTGTTTTTT
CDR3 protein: CASVASGTLREKLFF

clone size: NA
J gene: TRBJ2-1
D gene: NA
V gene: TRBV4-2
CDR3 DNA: TGTGCCAGCAGCCTGTTCCGGGACGACATTGGCGAGCAGTTCTTC
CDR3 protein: CASSLFRDDIGEQFF

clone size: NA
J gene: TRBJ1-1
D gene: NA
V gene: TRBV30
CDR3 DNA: TGTGCCTGGAGTATGATGGTGACCAACACTGAAGCTTTCTTT
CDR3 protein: CAWSMMVTNTEAFF

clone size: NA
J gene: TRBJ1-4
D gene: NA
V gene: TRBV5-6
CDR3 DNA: TGTGCCAGCAGCTCCCTCGACAGATATAATGAAAAACTGTTTTTT
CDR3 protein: CASSSLDRYNEKLFF

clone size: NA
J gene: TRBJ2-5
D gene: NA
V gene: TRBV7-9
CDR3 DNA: TGTGCCAGCAGCTTAGTGGTTTCTGGGCAAGAGACCCAGTACTTC
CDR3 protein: CASSLVVSGQETQYF

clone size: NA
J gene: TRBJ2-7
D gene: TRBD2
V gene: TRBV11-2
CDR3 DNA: TGTGCCAGCAGCTTAACGGGGGGGAGCGAGCAGTACTTC
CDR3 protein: CASSLTGGSEQYF

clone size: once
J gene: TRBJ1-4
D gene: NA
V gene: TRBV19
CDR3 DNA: TGTGCCAGTAGAAATTCCAGGGGCGGGGGTGAAAAACTGTTTTTT
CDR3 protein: CASRNSRGGGEKLFF

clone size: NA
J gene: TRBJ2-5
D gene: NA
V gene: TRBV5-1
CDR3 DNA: TGCGCCAGCAGCTTGTCAGGGGCAGAGACCCAGTACTTC
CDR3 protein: CASSLSGAETQYF

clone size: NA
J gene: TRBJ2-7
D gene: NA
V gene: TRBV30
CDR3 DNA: TGTGCCTGGAGTGATGAGGCCCGTTACCACGAGCAGTACTTC
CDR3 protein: CAWSDEARYHEQYF

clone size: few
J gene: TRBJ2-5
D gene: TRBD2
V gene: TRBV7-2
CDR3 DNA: TGTGCCAGCAGCCCGACTGGCGGGGGAGAGACCCAGTACTTC
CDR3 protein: CASSPTGGGETQYF

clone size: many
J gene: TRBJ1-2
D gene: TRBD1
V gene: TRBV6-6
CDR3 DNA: TGTGCCAGCAGTTTAACCGGTACAGGGGCTGGTGGCTACACCTTC
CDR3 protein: CASSLTGTGAGGYTF